What follows are 10 T cell receptor beta chains derived from one specimen sequenced in a study of breast tumors, draining lymph nodes, adjacent tissues. Samples came from axillary lymph nodes draining the breast cancer. TCRdb ran MiXCR on the multiplex PCR reads and lists one entry per CDR3 protein. Of about 230,000 distinct CDR3 sequences listed, 32% are singletons. The sample taken for sequencing was axillary lymph node tissue. The source is a female donor with breast cancer. Some clones in this sample may be carry-over from other donors' samples.

Comment on this clonotype: Compared with germline, one end of the junction differs, possibly owing to a read error. The chain is built from TRBV12-3 or TRBV12-4 and TRBJ1-1, with D maybe TRBD1 (5 bases). The CDR3 consists of 13 residues. The CDR3 nucleotides read TGTGCCGGCAGCCCCCAGGGTCGGACTGAAGCTTTCTTT. It encodes CAGSPQGRTEAFF.

Turning to this clonotype: A junction end diverges from the germline sequence, so it may reflect a read error. The V gene is TRBV4-3, the J gene TRBJ2-5, with D possibly TRBD1 on 5 matching bases. This CDR3 spans 13 amino acids. From germline, CDR1 is LGHNA and CDR2 YSLEER. CDR3 sequence reads: CAGSQGRFETQHF. CDR3 coding DNA: TGCGCCGGCAGCCAGGGCAGGTTCGAGACCCAGCACTTC.

Notes on this clonotype: This could be a read error, since a much larger clone is one nucleotide away. The V gene is TRBV11-2, the J gene TRBJ2-7, with TRBD1 as a possible D gene (5 bases). The V end lost 1 base, the J end lost 4 bases, and 14 bases lay between the germline ends. The length of the CDR3 is 15 residues. Germline V gene sequence: CDR1 SGHAT, CDR2 FQNNGV. The CDR3 spells CASSLGFWTSYEQYF. CDR3 coding DNA: TGTGCCAGCAGCTTAGGGTTTTGGACAAGTTACGAGCAGTACTTC.

Concerning this clonotype: One end of the junction varies from germline; a read error may be responsible. This chain connects TRBV29-1 to TRBJ2-7; 10 positions match TRBD1. CDR1 and CDR2 (germline): SQVTM, ANQGSEA. The CDR3 runs to 15 residues. CDR3 in DNA: TGCAGCCCCCCGGACGGACAGGGGGGAAAATACGAGCGGTACTTC. Translating it yields CSPPDGQGGKYERYF.

This clonotype was picked up many times. The chain has TRBV2 and TRBJ2-1; either TRBD1 or TRBD2 may supply D (5 bases each). Germline assignment: CDR1 SNHLY and CDR2 FYNNEI. Trimming shortened V by 6 bases and J by 3 bases, and 12 bases separated the two germline ends. The CDR3 spans 14 residues. The CDR3 loop reads CASRSGTVYNEQFF. In DNA form, the CDR3 reads TGTGCCAGCAGGTCGGGGACCGTCTACAATGAGCAGTTCTTC.

This clonotype was recorded many times. V is TRBV6-5 and J is TRBJ2-7; D gene unclear. Germline V gives CDR1 MNHEY, CDR2 SVGAGI. The CDR3 has 16 residues. V was shortened by 0 bases and J by 3 bases, with 15 bases between the two germline ends. The CDR3 reads CASSYSLPGGLYEQYF. CDR3 DNA: TGTGCCAGCAGTTACTCGCTCCCGGGTGGCCTCTACGAGCAGTACTTC.

This chain uses TRBV25-1 with TRBJ2-7; D perhaps matches TRBD2 (7 bases). Germline CDR1 is MGHDK and CDR2 is SYGVNS. Between the trimmed V and J ends, which lost 6 bases and 0 bases, there was a span of 12 bases. The CDR3 contains 14 residues. Here the CDR3 reads CASRGGQSSYEQYF. CDR3 coding DNA: TGTGCCAGCAGGGGGGGGCAGAGCTCCTACGAGCAGTACTTC.

At least ten counts were recorded for this clonotype. This chain joins TRBV12-3 or TRBV12-4 and TRBJ1-5, with TRBD1 as a possible D gene (5 bases). Trimming took 6 bases from V and 5 from J, leaving 20 bases between them. The CDR3 has 16 amino acids. The CDR3 sequence is CASRRDGAGIYQPQHF. The DNA of the CDR3 is TGTGCCAGCAGAAGGGACGGAGCGGGCATTTATCAGCCCCAGCATTTT.

The chain links TRBV10-3 to TRBJ2-2; 13 bases line up with TRBD2. The germline gives CDR1 ENHRY, CDR2 SYGVKD. The CDR3 extends over 16 amino acids. The trim removed 11 bases at V and 2 bases at J, leaving 8 bases unmatched. Written as DNA, the CDR3 is TGTGCCTCCGCGACTAGCGGGAGGTCTAACACCGGGGAGCTGTTTTTT. Translated: CASATSGRSNTGELFF.

As to this clonotype: A much larger clone lies a single base off, so this may be a read error. This chain joins TRBV30 and TRBJ1-2; D possibly corresponds to TRBD1 (5 bases). With 2 bases removed from V and 5 bases from J, the gap between germline ends came to 15 bases. Germline V gene sequence: CDR1 GTSNPN, CDR2 SVGIG (reference sequence). There are 14 residues in the CDR3. This CDR3 is CAWSWDAGIYGYTF. For the CDR3, the DNA is TGTGCCTGGAGTTGGGACGCCGGAATATATGGCTACACCTTC.